This TCR beta chain was captured by sequencing in a study of tumor-infiltrating lymphocytes in primary liver carcinoma (dated 2017 in TCRdb). Some background on the complete study: Surgical resection was performed in China between late 2015 and 2016 on about five patients with histopathologically diagnosed primary liver carcinoma. Repertoires from technical replicates were highly reproducible, with mean shared-clone rates approximately 0.92 and correlation coefficients above 0.95. The study combined TCRbeta repertoire sequencing, expression microarrays and whole-exome sequencing across five regions of each liver tumor, with adjacent normal tissue and blood. Samples yielded roughly 3.5 to 8 million productive TCRbeta reads; read depth did not differ significantly between tissue types. Of the five patients (three men and two women, aged 30 to 69 years), four had hepatocellular carcinoma and one had combined HCC and intrahepatic cholangiocarcinoma. Tumors of the five patients were stage T1-T3 N0M0 with maximum diameters of roughly 4.2 to 10 cm. A total of 35 or so specimens from 5 patients went through TCRbeta repertoire sequencing, namely 25 tumor regions, 5 adjacent noncancerous liver tissues and 5 peripheral blood samples.

To note about this clonotype: Its recognized antigen is unknown. At one end, the junction sequence differs from germline, possibly due to a read error.

The investigation overall reported the following: Repertoire overlap was higher between tumor regions (mean roughly 36%) than tumor-adjacent (approximately 17%) or tumor-blood (approximately 15%) pairs, consistent with antigen-driven expansion. Compared with blood, tumors had a significantly larger share of the repertoire taken up by the top 250 clones (p = 0.039). Because only the TCR beta chain was sequenced and unpaired alpha chains were not captured, true repertoire diversity is likely underestimated. The study included only a few patients, and the authors note findings should be validated in a larger study. Because the samples were bulk and unsorted, CD4+ and CD8+ T cell repertoires could not be compared.

A constant-region primer and ProtoScript II reverse transcriptase were used to reverse-transcribe TCRbeta-specific cDNA from around 540 ng total RNA. The TCRbeta libraries were prepared through three rounds of nested multiplex PCR following a slightly modified ARM-PCR procedure. Multiplex TRBV1-TRBV30 forward primers and a Cbeta reverse primer were used in the first two PCR rounds, each of which was run for 10 cycles. Sample barcodes and Illumina adapters were attached in a final 25-cycle PCR using Deep VentR polymerase. Before sequencing, amplicons of 200-500 bp were gel-purified using a QIAquick gel extraction kit. The TCRbeta amplicons were sequenced with 250-bp paired-end reads on an Illumina HiSeq 2500. Regarding the original processing steps: Quality trimming of reads was performed with Trimmomatic v0.33, and paired reads were merged with FLASH v1.2.11 so that full CDR3 sequences could be recovered. V, D and J germline segments were assigned to the rearranged TCRbeta sequences using MiGEC v1.2.1b. Clonotype statistics and Shannon-Wiener diversity indices were calculated with VDJtools v1.0.0. Except for diversity analysis, only the 250 most abundant clonotypes of each sample were used in subsequent analyses to reduce sampling bias. Starting from the raw public reads, TCRdb applied fastp trimming at Q25, assembled clones with MiXCR and retained in-frame beta chains. Rows with a matching CDR3 protein are joined into one entry that keeps the most common DNA and genes. The V and J calls reflect TCRdb's pipeline rather than the authors' work. This sample gives 320,000 or so distinct CDR3 sequences in total; around three fifths of them show up just once. Roughly 9% of the sample is in the top ten clones.

Blood RNA was extracted from unsorted whole blood using TRIzol reagent, and germline DNA was obtained with the DNeasy Blood & Tissue kit. Chronic HBV infection was present in the patients, and the patients were treatment-naive at sampling. Before surgery, about 4 milliliters of peripheral blood were collected into K2EDTA tubes. The germline V gene provides CDR1 ENHRY and CDR2 SYGVKD. Reading from cysteine to phenylalanine, the CDR3 counts 13 amino acids. Solely the CDR3 DNA is kept, with 39 bases framed from the first base. The chain couples TRBV10-3 to TRBJ1-1; TRBD1 might be the D gene, on 5 matching bases. This clonotype originated in a man aged 40-55 years with primary liver carcinoma and hepatitis B virus infection. Source material: peripheral blood. Here the CDR3 is given as CAISEWQGTEALF. DNA sequence: TGTGCCATCAGTGAGTGGCAGGGCACTGAAGCTTTATTT.